Sequencing of this T cell receptor beta chain was carried out in a study of blood T cell repertoires in COVID-19 (dated by TCRdb to 2020 to 2021). Looking at the study overall: Collaborator samples came from the United States, Italy and Spain and covered acute and convalescent phases of COVID-19. The material from the prospective study consisted of cDNA or gDNA derived from T cells, B-cell-depleted T cells, or PBMCs. Deeply sampled blood TCRbeta repertoires from subjects exposed to, actively infected with, or recovered from COVID-19 were included in the dataset. A freely available public database, intended as a resource for researchers studying the immune response to SARS-CoV-2, is where the repertoires were released. Samples were obtained from the ongoing ImmuneRACE study (first 160 participants) and from 1,000 to 1,500 subjects provided by 6 global collaborators. Nearly every sample came with metadata listing a de-identified subject ID, COVID-19 status, age in years and sex. Where available, HLA class I and class II types were obtained from metadata supplied by the sample provider rather than from assay-based typing.

As regards this clone: Its binding antigen is unknown. Qualities for individual bases were not recorded, and no much larger clone is one base off.

TCRbeta CDR3 regions were amplified from genomic DNA using the immunoSEQ Assay, a bias-controlled multiplex PCR. In the authors' own workflow: Nucleated cell counts per sample were estimated from amplification of reference gene primers within the assay. To quantify the absolute abundance of each unique TCRbeta CDR3 rearrangement, sequence reads were collapsed and filtered. For each sample, productive Simpson clonality was calculated as the square root of Simpson's diversity index over productive rearrangements. Sourced from immuneACCESS, this table was stored by TCRdb with only in-frame sequences that have V and J called. A share of the clones is absent; for the studies checked, an unresolved V gene accounts for under half, and the remainder has no known explanation. V and J calls and clone size come straight from that table; D and trimming were deduced from the DNA. The sample includes over 90,000 clones, with roughly 80% observed a single time. The leading ten clones occupy 3.5% to 5.5% of the sample.

From the cysteine through the phenylalanine, the CDR3 covers 17 amino acids. Just CDR3 DNA is preserved here, 51 bases in frame from base 1. The germline V and J ends show losses of 3 bases and 1 base respectively, and no gene match explains 11 bases of the junction. For CDR1 and CDR2, the germline V gene lists MGHRA and YSYEKL. Results the study describes overall, beyond this receptor: How much clinical and demographic metadata was included differed by source and by participant, and the metadata was provided uncurated.

Whole blood was collected in K2EDTA tubes by collaborating institutions according to the institutions' own protocols. For TCRbeta analysis, collaborators shipped samples in one of three forms: frozen whole blood, isolated PBMCs, or DNA extracted from either of those sample types. The sequence was collected from a human donor in a cohort sampled during active COVID-19. The chain joins TRBV4-1 to TRBJ1-2, and 7 junctional nucleotides match TRBD1. Input material: peripheral blood. The sequence in DNA is TGCGCCAGCAGCCAGGATCACGGACAGGCCGGTAACTATGGCTACACCTTC. The translation is CASSQDHGQAGNYGYTF.